These 21 T cell receptor beta chains came from one sample sequenced in a study of CD8 T cells in Susac syndrome. With random hexamers, 0.5 to 1 ug RNA was reverse transcribed. TCRdb redid the calling of the immunoSEQ multiplex PCR reads with MiXCR, one entry per CDR3 protein. The sample lists approximately 190,000 distinct CDR3 sequences, approximately 94% seen once, with 0.098% in the top ten. Specimen: CD4+ T cells from PBMCs. Every receptor here comes from a human donor with Susac syndrome.

The chain joins TRBV7-8 to TRBJ1-2; the D gene is possibly TRBD1 (6 bases). V was pared by 5 bases and J by 4 bases, with 20 bases between. The CDR3 length is 16 residues. Germline CDR1 and CDR2: SGHVS and FQNEAQ. For the CDR3, the DNA is TGTGCCAGCAGCACGCGAATGCCAGGGGCCGGCTATGGCTACACCTTC. It codes for CASSTRMPGAGYGYTF.

Here the CDR3 reads CASSAAGVTEAFF. The DNA of the CDR3 is TGCGCCAGCAGCGCGGCCGGGGTCACTGAAGCTTTCTTT. V and J are TRBV5-1 and TRBJ1-1; no definite D call. The CDR3 loop spans 13 amino acids. From germline, CDR1 is SGHRS and CDR2 YFSETQ. V dropped 4 bases and J dropped 4 bases, with 11 bases sitting between them.

The V gene is TRBV5-1, the J gene TRBJ2-3, with no clear D. CDR1 is SGHRS, CDR2 YFSETQ, per germline. This CDR3 has 14 residues. V shed 0 bases and J shed 3 bases, with 8 bases lying between them. The CDR3 DNA sequence: TGCGCCAGCAGCTTGGCCTTTAGGACAGATACGCAGTATTTT. Protein: CASSLAFRTDTQYF.

The chain links TRBV20-1 to TRBJ1-2; 9 bases agree with TRBD1. Germline loops: CDR1 DFQATT, CDR2 SNEGSKA (reference sequence). This CDR3 has 12 amino acids. J lost 10 bases, V lost 4 bases, and 7 bases had no gene match. The CDR3 loop is CSATNWDRAYTF. CDR3 nucleotide sequence: TGCAGTGCTACAAATTGGGACAGGGCCTACACCTTC.

The V and J genes are TRBV20-1 and TRBJ1-5; 7 nucleotides agree with TRBD1. This CDR3 comprises 15 residues. J was trimmed by 4 bases and V by 3 bases; bases with no gene match: 9. Germline V gene lookup returns CDR1 DFQATT and CDR2 SNEGSKA (reference sequence). The CDR3 sequence: CSASPDREDNQPQHF. The CDR3 DNA sequence: TGCAGTGCTAGCCCCGACAGGGAGGATAATCAGCCCCAGCATTTT.

The V gene is TRBV25-1, the J gene TRBJ2-4; D may be TRBD1 (6 bases). The CDR3 is 12 amino acids. V lost 8 bases and J 8 bases, leaving 13 bases between the germline ends. Germline V CDR1 and CDR2: MGHDK, SYGVNS. In DNA, the CDR3 is TGTGCCAGCGGGGGCCAGGAGGACATTCAGTACTTC. It yields the protein CASGGQEDIQYF.

The chain has TRBV20-1 and TRBJ2-7; tentative D call: TRBD2 (6 bases). The germline V gene has CDR1 DFQATT and CDR2 SNEGSKA (reference sequence). Trimming stripped 0 bases from V and 6 bases from J, with 9 bases between. The CDR3 runs 12 residues. CDR3 sequence: CSAREAGGEQYF. In DNA, the CDR3 is TGCAGTGCTAGAGAGGCCGGGGGCGAGCAGTACTTC.

The chain links TRBV12-3 or TRBV12-4 to TRBJ1-4, with 8 nucleotides matching TRBD1. The CDR3 contains 15 residues. J lost 5 bases, V lost 6 bases, and 8 bases had no gene match. The CDR3 is CASSDRGDRNEKLFF. For the CDR3, the DNA is TGTGCCAGCAGCGATAGGGGGGACAGGAATGAAAAACTGTTTTTT.

CDR3 loop: CASSPSTQTEETQYF. The CDR3, as DNA: TGTGCCAGCAGTCCCTCCACTCAAACCGAAGAGACCCAGTACTTC. The rearrangement uses TRBV2 and TRBJ2-5; no firm D call. V was cut by 5 bases and J by 3 bases, with 16 bases left in between. The CDR3 totals 15 residues. Germline CDR1 is SNHLY and CDR2 is FYNNEI.

The chain uses TRBV29-1 and TRBJ2-7; possible D gene TRBD1, 6 bases. CDR3 length equals 13 residues. The ends were cut back, 5 bases at V and 5 bases at J, with 16 bases in the middle. Germline CDR1 is SQVTM and CDR2 is ANQGSEA. The CDR3 region is CSVRDTEAHEQYF. CDR3 DNA sequence: TGCAGCGTTAGGGACACCGAAGCCCACGAGCAGTACTTC.

This sequence joins TRBV2 and TRBJ2-7; a weak D match, TRBD2 (6 bases). V dropped 0 bases and J dropped 0 bases, with 9 bases sitting between them. CDR3 length: 15 residues. From germline, CDR1 is SNHLY and CDR2 FYNNEI. The CDR3 nucleotides read TGTGCCAGCAGTGAAGCGCCCGGGAGCTCCTACGAGCAGTACTTC. Protein: CASSEAPGSSYEQYF.

The gene calls are TRBV7-8 and TRBJ1-5; D gene ambiguous. V lost 5 bases and J 6 bases, leaving 14 bases between the germline ends. The CDR3 is made up of 14 amino acids. In germline, CDR1 is SGHVS, CDR2 FQNEAQ. CDR3 sequence reads: CASSPSEVPQPQHF. CDR3 DNA sequence: TGTGCCAGCAGCCCTTCCGAGGTCCCTCAGCCCCAGCATTTT.

The chain employs TRBV20-1 and TRBJ2-5; D is uncertain. The length of the CDR3 is 13 residues. The V gene lost 3 bases and the J gene lost 5 bases, with 13 bases spanning the gap. Germline V CDR1 and CDR2: DFQATT, SNEGSKA (reference sequence). As DNA, the CDR3 is TGCAGTGCTAGGAGGCAGCTAGACGAGACCCAGTACTTC. Translating it yields CSARRQLDETQYF.

The chain links TRBV5-1 to TRBJ2-7; 9 bases match TRBD1. This CDR3 is 14 amino acids long. Germline CDR1 reads SGHRS; CDR2 reads YFSETQ. J was trimmed by 9 bases and V by 7 bases; bases with no gene match: 14. CDR3 nucleotides: TGCGCCAGCCAACCCGGACAGGGGTTGACAGGGCAGTACTTC. It is translated as CASQPGQGLTGQYF.

The CDR3, as DNA: TGCAGCGTTTGGTACACCGGGGAGCTGTTTTTT. It is translated as CSVWYTGELFF. The rearrangement links TRBV29-1 to TRBJ2-2, with D hard to call. V shed 5 bases and J shed 3 bases, with 4 bases lying between them. In germline, CDR1 is SQVTM, CDR2 ANQGSEA. The length of the CDR3 is 11 residues.

The CDR3 loop is CASSLEGGAYNEQFF. As DNA, the CDR3 is TGTGCCAGCAGTTTAGAGGGGGGGGCATACAATGAGCAGTTCTTC. The genes are TRBV12-3 or TRBV12-4 and TRBJ2-1; tentatively, D is TRBD2 (7 bases). The CDR3 length is 15 residues. With 1 base removed from V and 4 bases from J, the gap between germline ends came to 11 bases.

CDR3 residues: CSVILGSSYNEQFF. The CDR3 region has the DNA TGCAGCGTGATTTTAGGGAGCTCCTACAATGAGCAGTTCTTC. The rearrangement links TRBV29-1 to TRBJ2-1, with D perhaps TRBD2 (5 bases). Trimming cost V 6 bases and J 0 bases, with 12 bases left between them. Germline CDR1 SQVTM, CDR2 ANQGSEA. The CDR3 is 14 amino acids.

The chain couples TRBV12-3 or TRBV12-4 to TRBJ1-2; TRBD1 aligns across 7 bases. The CDR3 is 13 amino acids. Trimming took 6 bases from V and 8 from J; bases not matched to a gene: 9. In DNA, the CDR3 is TGTGCCAGCAGCCAGACAGGGATTGGCGGCTACACCTTC. It codes for CASSQTGIGGYTF.

This chain links TRBV20-1 with TRBJ2-3; TRBD2 is a possible D gene (5 bases). The CDR3 is 14 amino acids. Germline CDR1 is DFQATT and CDR2 is SNEGSKA (reference sequence). The V gene lost 1 base and the J gene lost 4 bases, with 12 bases spanning the gap. CDR3 nucleotides: TGCAGTGCTAGAGGCAGAGGGTGGGCAGATACGCAGTATTTT. Translated, it gives CSARGRGWADTQYF.

This chain links TRBV30 with TRBJ2-1; D not certain. From germline, CDR1 is GTSNPN and CDR2 SVGIG (reference sequence). The CDR3 is 14 residues long. Deletions cut 2 bases from V and 3 bases from J, with 11 bases between. This chain's CDR3 is CAWSFTKGYNEQFF. CDR3 bases: TGTGCCTGGAGTTTCACCAAGGGCTACAATGAGCAGTTCTTC.

The chain combines TRBV2 with TRBJ1-5, with D possibly TRBD1 on 5 matching bases. V dropped 2 bases and J dropped 6 bases, with 8 bases sitting between them. The CDR3 consists of 13 residues. Germline V gene lookup returns CDR1 SNHLY and CDR2 FYNNEI. CDR3 DNA sequence: TGTGCCAGCAGTGAATTAGGGGTTCAGCCCCAGCATTTT. This translates into CASSELGVQPQHF. Based on the CDR3 plus reference TRBV2 and TRBJ1-5, the full variable domain is EPEVTQTPSHQVTQMGQEVILRCVPISNHLYFYWYRQILGQKVEFLVSFYNNEISEKSEIFDDQFSVERPDGSNFTLKIRSTKLEDSAMYFCASSELGVQPQHFGDGTRLSIL.